This T cell receptor beta chain was sequenced during a study of CD4 T cells in relation to SARS-CoV-2 and coronaviruses. About the research overall: Convalescent donors were aged 21 to 72, with median approximately 42 years. Study-level results: The cross-reactivity analysis covered only spike protein, not other viral proteins. Approximately 65% of donors had memory CD4+ clonotypes crossrecognizing SARS-CoV-2 and common cold coronavirus spike.

Germline CDR1 is MDHEN and CDR2 is SYDVKM. Trimming removed 5 bases at V and 1 base at J, with 13 bases between. This CDR3 spans 15 amino acids. Regarding this clone: What it recognizes is unknown.

The method was immunoSEQ multiplex PCR; TCRdb's version includes in-frame clones alone and lacks a portion of them. The sample shows about 54,000 clones, about 90% of them seen only once. The clonotype comes from an adult with COVID-19. The rearrangement joins TRBV28 to TRBJ2-3; tentative D call: TRBD2 (6 bases). The sequencing input was naive CD4+ T cells from PBMCs. Regarding subset: naive CD4+ T cells isolated by negative enrichment. The CDR3 DNA is TGTGCCAGCAGTCCCGGGACTCCCGGCACAGATACGCAGTATTTT. It specifies CASSPGTPGTDTQYF.